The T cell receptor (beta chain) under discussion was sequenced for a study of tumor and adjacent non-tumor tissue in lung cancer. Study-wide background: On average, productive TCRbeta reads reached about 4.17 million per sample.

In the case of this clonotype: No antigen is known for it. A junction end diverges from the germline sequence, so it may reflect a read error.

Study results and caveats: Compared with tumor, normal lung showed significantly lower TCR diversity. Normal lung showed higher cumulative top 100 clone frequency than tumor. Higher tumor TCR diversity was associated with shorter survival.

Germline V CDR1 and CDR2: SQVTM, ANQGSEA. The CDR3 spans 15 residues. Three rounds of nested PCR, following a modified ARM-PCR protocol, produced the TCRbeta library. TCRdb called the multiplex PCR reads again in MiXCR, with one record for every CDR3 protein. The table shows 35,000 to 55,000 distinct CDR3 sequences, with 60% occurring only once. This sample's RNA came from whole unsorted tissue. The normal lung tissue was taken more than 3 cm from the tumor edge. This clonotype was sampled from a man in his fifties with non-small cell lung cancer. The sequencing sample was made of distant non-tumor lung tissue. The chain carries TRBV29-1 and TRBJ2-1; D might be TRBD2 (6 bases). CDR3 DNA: TGCTGCGTTGAAACGTCCGGGAGCTACTACAATGAGCAGTTCTTC. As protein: CCVETSGSYYNEQFF.